The rows below give T cell receptor beta chains drawn from one sample of a study of T cells after yellow fever vaccination. One entry per CDR3 protein, called by TCRdb with MiXCR from the 5' RACE reads. The table records a few hundred thousand distinct CDR3 sequences, roughly 8.7% of them present only once. The source was PBMCs, collected on the day of the first yellow fever vaccination. The receptors here all came from a man younger than 35 who received the YFV17D yellow fever vaccine. Each CDR3 is given with its conserved first and last residue. D genes are given only for firm matches. Some rows have no size entry. The others give once, few or many, or a class for an expanded clone.

abundance: -; j_gene: TRBJ2-5; v_gene: TRBV15; d_gene: -; CDR3aa: CATSSPSGQTQYF; CDR3nt: TGTGCCACCAGCAGCCCCAGCGGTCAGACCCAGTACTTC
abundance: few; j_gene: TRBJ2-3; v_gene: TRBV18; d_gene: TRBD1; CDR3aa: CASSQGAERNTQYF; CDR3nt: TGTGCCAGCTCACAGGGGGCGGAGAGGAATACGCAGTATTTT
abundance: few; j_gene: TRBJ2-5; v_gene: TRBV6-6; d_gene: TRBD1; CDR3aa: CASSPRDRLTQYF; CDR3nt: TGTGCCAGCAGTCCCCGGGACAGACTGACCCAGTACTTC
abundance: -; j_gene: TRBJ1-4; v_gene: TRBV20-1; d_gene: TRBD1; CDR3aa: CSVPGQGFEKLFF; CDR3nt: TGCAGTGTCCCGGGACAGGGGTTTGAAAAACTGTTTTTT
abundance: -; j_gene: TRBJ1-1; v_gene: TRBV11-2; d_gene: -; CDR3aa: CASSWDGRNTEAFF; CDR3nt: TGTGCCAGCAGCTGGGACGGCAGGAACACTGAAGCTTTCTTT
abundance: few; j_gene: TRBJ1-6; v_gene: TRBV19; d_gene: -; CDR3aa: CASSIVQGYSPLHF; CDR3nt: TGTGCCAGTAGTATCGTCCAGGGGTATTCACCCCTCCACTTT
abundance: many; j_gene: TRBJ2-2; v_gene: TRBV12-3/TRBV12-4; d_gene: TRBD1; CDR3aa: CASSLVGTGPGELFF; CDR3nt: TGTGCCAGCAGTTTAGTCGGGACAGGACCGGGGGAGCTGTTTTTT
abundance: -; j_gene: TRBJ1-1; v_gene: TRBV4-1; d_gene: -; CDR3aa: CASSWIGAGEAFF; CDR3nt: TGCGCCAGCTCCTGGATCGGGGCCGGTGAAGCTTTCTTT
abundance: few; j_gene: TRBJ2-3; v_gene: TRBV24-1; d_gene: -; CDR3aa: CATSDFAGVDTQYF; CDR3nt: TGTGCCACCAGTGATTTTGCAGGGGTGGATACGCAGTATTTT
abundance: few; j_gene: TRBJ2-7; v_gene: TRBV11-3; d_gene: -; CDR3aa: CASSLVGQSEQYF; CDR3nt: TGTGCCAGCAGCTTAGTGGGGCAGAGCGAGCAGTACTTC
abundance: few; j_gene: TRBJ1-1; v_gene: TRBV19; d_gene: -; CDR3aa: CASSIDPSNTEAFF; CDR3nt: TGTGCCAGTAGTATAGACCCCTCAAACACTGAAGCTTTCTTT
abundance: few; j_gene: TRBJ1-1; v_gene: TRBV3-1; d_gene: -; CDR3aa: CASSHSGTEAFF; CDR3nt: TGTGCCAGCAGCCATAGTGGCACTGAAGCTTTCTTT
abundance: -; j_gene: TRBJ2-1; v_gene: TRBV28; d_gene: TRBD2; CDR3aa: CASKAGGQNEQFF; CDR3nt: TGTGCCAGCAAAGCGGGGGGGCAGAATGAGCAGTTCTTC
abundance: few; j_gene: TRBJ2-7; v_gene: TRBV7-6; d_gene: TRBD2; CDR3aa: CASSTRLAGEQYF; CDR3nt: TGTGCCAGCAGCACGCGACTAGCGGGGGAGCAGTACTTC
abundance: few; j_gene: TRBJ1-3; v_gene: TRBV27; d_gene: -; CDR3aa: CASGAGARGNTIYF; CDR3nt: TGTGCCAGCGGCGCGGGGGCGAGGGGAAACACCATATATTTT
abundance: few; j_gene: TRBJ2-1; v_gene: TRBV6-5; d_gene: -; CDR3aa: CASSYSGGLRNEQFF; CDR3nt: TGTGCCAGCAGTTACTCCGGGGGACTGCGGAATGAGCAGTTCTTC
abundance: -; j_gene: TRBJ1-6; v_gene: TRBV30; d_gene: -; CDR3aa: CAWSHAGRISGATWGSPLHF; CDR3nt: TGTGCCTGGAGTCATGCTGGCCGGATCTCTGGGGCAACTTGGGGTTCACCCCTCCACTTT
abundance: few; j_gene: TRBJ1-2; v_gene: TRBV12-3/TRBV12-4; d_gene: -; CDR3aa: CASSPAIGYTF; CDR3nt: TGTGCCAGCAGTCCCGCGATTGGCTACACCTTC
abundance: many; j_gene: TRBJ1-6; v_gene: TRBV28; d_gene: -; CDR3aa: CASRRVISYNSPLHF; CDR3nt: TGTGCCAGTAGGCGGGTTATATCCTATAATTCACCCCTCCACTTT
abundance: few; j_gene: TRBJ2-1; v_gene: TRBV7-2; d_gene: TRBD2; CDR3aa: CASSPPGLAGSEQFF; CDR3nt: TGTGCCAGCAGCCCTCCGGGACTAGCAGGATCTGAGCAGTTCTTC
abundance: -; j_gene: TRBJ1-1; v_gene: TRBV29-1; d_gene: TRBD1; CDR3aa: CSALQGARREAFF; CDR3nt: TGCAGCGCCTTACAGGGGGCAAGGAGGGAAGCTTTCTTT
abundance: -; j_gene: TRBJ2-3; v_gene: TRBV6-1; d_gene: TRBD2; CDR3aa: CASSGVLAGGQYF; CDR3nt: TGTGCCAGCAGTGGCGTATTAGCGGGGGGACAGTATTTT
abundance: -; j_gene: TRBJ2-5; v_gene: TRBV10-3; d_gene: -; CDR3aa: CAISVAPAEETQYF; CDR3nt: TGTGCCATCAGTGTGGCGCCCGCCGAGGAGACCCAGTACTTC
abundance: few; j_gene: TRBJ2-1; v_gene: TRBV6-5; d_gene: -; CDR3aa: CASSYKAGDDEQFF; CDR3nt: TGTGCCAGCAGTTATAAGGCAGGAGATGATGAGCAGTTCTTC
abundance: few; j_gene: TRBJ2-1; v_gene: TRBV6-5; d_gene: -; CDR3aa: CASSYGNVGGEQFF; CDR3nt: TGTGCCAGCAGTTATGGTAACGTGGGCGGTGAGCAGTTCTTC
abundance: few; j_gene: TRBJ2-2; v_gene: TRBV7-9; d_gene: -; CDR3aa: CASSLQYTGELFF; CDR3nt: TGTGCCAGCAGCTTACAATACACCGGGGAGCTGTTTTTT
abundance: few; j_gene: TRBJ2-5; v_gene: TRBV7-2; d_gene: -; CDR3aa: CASSLRGTTRETQYF; CDR3nt: TGTGCCAGCAGCTTAAGAGGGACCACCCGGGAGACCCAGTACTTC
abundance: many; j_gene: TRBJ1-1; v_gene: TRBV6-5; d_gene: -; CDR3aa: CASSYSVGNTEAFF; CDR3nt: TGTGCCAGCAGTTACTCGGTGGGGAACACTGAAGCTTTCTTT
abundance: -; j_gene: TRBJ2-5; v_gene: TRBV29-1; d_gene: -; CDR3aa: CSVDLGIQETQYF; CDR3nt: TGCAGCGTTGACCTAGGGATACAAGAGACCCAGTACTTC
abundance: -; j_gene: TRBJ2-1; v_gene: TRBV7-2; d_gene: -; CDR3aa: CASSFFGPYNEQFF; CDR3nt: TGTGCCAGCAGCTTTTTTGGTCCCTACAATGAGCAGTTCTTC
abundance: few; j_gene: TRBJ2-5; v_gene: TRBV11-2; d_gene: TRBD2; CDR3aa: CASSSRLAGVRYQETQYF; CDR3nt: TGTGCCAGCAGCTCCCGACTAGCGGGGGTGAGGTACCAAGAGACCCAGTACTTC
abundance: few; j_gene: TRBJ2-5; v_gene: TRBV5-1; d_gene: TRBD2; CDR3aa: CASSFGTSGGKETQYF; CDR3nt: TGCGCCAGCAGCTTTGGGACTAGCGGGGGGAAAGAGACCCAGTACTTC
abundance: -; j_gene: TRBJ1-1; v_gene: TRBV5-1; d_gene: -; CDR3aa: CASTADPNTEAFF; CDR3nt: TGCGCCAGCACCGCCGACCCGAACACTGAAGCTTTCTTT
abundance: few; j_gene: TRBJ2-4; v_gene: TRBV3-1; d_gene: -; CDR3aa: CASSPGQTAGNIQYF; CDR3nt: TGTGCCAGCAGCCCCGGACAGACAGCCGGAAACATTCAGTACTTC
abundance: few; j_gene: TRBJ1-2; v_gene: TRBV19; d_gene: -; CDR3aa: CASSRDKPSGYTF; CDR3nt: TGTGCCAGTAGCCGGGACAAACCATCTGGCTACACCTTC